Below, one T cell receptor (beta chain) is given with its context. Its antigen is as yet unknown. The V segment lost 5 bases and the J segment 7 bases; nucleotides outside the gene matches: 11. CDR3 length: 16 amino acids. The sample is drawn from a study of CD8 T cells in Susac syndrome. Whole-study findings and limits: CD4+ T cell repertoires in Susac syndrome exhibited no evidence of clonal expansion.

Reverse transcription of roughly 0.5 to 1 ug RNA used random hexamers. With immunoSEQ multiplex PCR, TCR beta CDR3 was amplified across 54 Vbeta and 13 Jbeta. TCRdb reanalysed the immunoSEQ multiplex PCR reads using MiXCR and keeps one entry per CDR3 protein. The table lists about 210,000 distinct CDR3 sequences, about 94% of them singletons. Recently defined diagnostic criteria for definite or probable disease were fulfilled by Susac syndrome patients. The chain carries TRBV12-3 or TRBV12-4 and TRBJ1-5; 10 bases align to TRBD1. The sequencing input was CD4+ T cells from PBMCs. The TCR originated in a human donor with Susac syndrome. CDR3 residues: CASSPRQGAPKQPQHF. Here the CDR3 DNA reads TGTGCCAGCAGTCCTCGACAGGGGGCGCCCAAGCAGCCCCAGCATTTT.